This T cell receptor (beta chain) was sequenced for a study of T cells in Graves' hyperthyroidism and ophthalmopathy. Amplification of TCR beta CDR3 regions used RNA as the template. Researchers ran a first-round RT-PCR on the TCR CDR3 using the HTBI primer set. TCRdb analysed the multiplex PCR reads with MiXCR anew, one entry per CDR3 protein. This repertoire shows about 340,000 distinct CDR3 sequences, 15% to 20% found once; its top ten account for approximately 49%. Germline V lookup: CDR1 MGHRA, CDR2 YSYEKL. Trimming cost V 4 bases and J 4 bases, with 11 bases left between them. CDR3 length: 13 residues. Across 18 months, stable Graves' hyperthyroidism was marked by no progression to ophthalmopathy. Hyperthyroidism had been newly diagnosed in patients aged 18 to 65, and its duration was under 2 months.

This clonotype was sampled from a woman between 45 and 60 years old with Graves' hyperthyroidism. Material for sequencing was blood. V is TRBV4-1 and J is TRBJ2-7; no clear D. CDR3 DNA sequence: TGCGCCAGCAGCCTGGCGGTAGATTACGAGCAGTACGTC. This translates into CASSLAVDYEQYV.